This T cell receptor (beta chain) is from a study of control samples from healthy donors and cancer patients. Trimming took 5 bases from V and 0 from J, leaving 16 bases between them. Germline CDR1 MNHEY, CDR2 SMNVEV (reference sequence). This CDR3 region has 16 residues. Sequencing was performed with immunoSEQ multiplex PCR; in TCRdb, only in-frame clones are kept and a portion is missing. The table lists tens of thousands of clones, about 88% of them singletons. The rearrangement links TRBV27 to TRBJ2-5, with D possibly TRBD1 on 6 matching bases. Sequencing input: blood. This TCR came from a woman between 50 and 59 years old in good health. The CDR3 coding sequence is TGTGCCAGCAGTCCTCAGGGGCCCGCGTACCAAGAGACCCAGTACTTC. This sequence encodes CASSPQGPAYQETQYF.